The clone carrying this T cell receptor (beta chain) has a handful of counts. What it recognizes is unknown. The sample belongs to a study of beta chain features in type 1 diabetes. In the study overall: Under 110,000,000 sorted cells were examined across all samples. Study-level results: Moderate but significant shortening of TCRB CDR3s was recorded in all four CD4+ subsets from Type 1 diabetes patients.

Investigators reverse transcribed all isolated RNA, so they sequenced expressed TCRB transcripts. Sequencing was performed with immunoSEQ multiplex PCR; in TCRdb, only in-frame clones are kept and a portion is missing. The data hold 600,000 to 700,000 clones, with 13% observed a single time. Every donor provided one heparinised blood draw, which averaged around 110 mL. Via CD45RO/CCR7/CD25/CD127/CD95/CD27, cells of the CD4+ naive, central memory, regulatory and stem cell-like memory subsets were sorted. Sequenced material: naive CD4+ T cells from blood. The receptor was derived from a young man with type 1 diabetes.

The CDR3 sequence is CAWSNAYNEQFF. For the CDR3, the DNA is TGTGCCTGGAGTAACGCTTACAATGAGCAGTTCTTC. The chain couples TRBV30 to TRBJ2-1; no clear D gene. The CDR3 is 12 amino acids. V dropped 2 bases and J dropped 4 bases, with 6 bases sitting between them. Per germline, CDR1 GTSNPN and CDR2 SVGIG (reference sequence). The whole variable domain, filled in from reference TRBV30 and TRBJ2-1, reads SQTIHQWPATLVQPVGSPLSLECTVEGTSNPNLYWYRQAAGRGLQLLFYSVGIGQISSEVPQNLSASRPQDRQFILSSKKLLLSDSGFYLCAWSNAYNEQFFGPGTRLTVL.